What follows are 8 T cell receptor beta chains derived from one specimen sequenced in a study of blood T cell repertoires in COVID-19. Using immunoSEQ multiplex PCR, the repertoire was profiled, and TCRdb retains in-frame clones only, with some absent. Here the sample spans roughly 200,000 clones, roughly 88% being singletons. The sample comprised peripheral blood. The receptors stem from a woman in her 40s with COVID-19, enrolled during active disease.

The chain recombines TRBV14 with TRBJ2-5; TRBD1 might be the D (6 bases). Between the trimmed V and J ends, which lost 2 bases and 0 bases, there was a span of 7 bases. The V gene's germline CDR1 is SGHDN and CDR2 FVKESK. The CDR3 length is 14 residues. As DNA, the CDR3 is TGTGCCAGCAGCCAATGGACAGACCAAGAGACCCAGTACTTC. It encodes CASSQWTDQETQYF.

The CDR3 DNA reads TGTGCCAGCAGCAGGGACAGTGAGAATCAGCCCCAGCATTTT. Translating gives CASSRDSENQPQHF. V usage is TRBV11-2 and J usage is TRBJ1-5, with 7 bases matching TRBD1. The CDR3 has 14 residues. The ends lost 5 bases at V and 4 bases at J; junction bases unmatched: 5. The germline CDR1 and CDR2 sequences are SGHAT and FQNNGV.

The V and J genes are TRBV6-5 and TRBJ2-3; a weak D match, TRBD2 (5 bases). This CDR3 region has 15 residues. Per germline, CDR1 MNHEY and CDR2 SVGAGI. With 8 bases removed from V and 4 bases from J, the gap between germline ends came to 19 bases. The CDR3 bases are TGTGCCAGCGGGTCGGAGGTATATCATCCAGATACGCAGTATTTT. Residues: CASGSEVYHPDTQYF.

The V and J genes are TRBV11-2 and TRBJ1-6; D unresolved. This CDR3 region has 16 residues. Germline assignment: CDR1 SGHAT and CDR2 FQNNGV. Trimming removed 3 bases at V and 0 bases at J, with 9 bases between. In DNA, the CDR3 is TGTGCCAGCAGCTTTGGGCTTGGCTCCTATAATTCACCCCTCCACTTT. This codes for CASSFGLGSYNSPLHF.

The chain couples TRBV28 to TRBJ1-1; D gene uncertain. This CDR3 is 14 amino acids long. Germline CDR1 MDHEN, CDR2 SYDVKM. V lost 5 bases to trimming and J lost 0 bases, with 10 bases between them. CDR3 sequence (DNA): TGTGCCAGCAGTACCAGGATCATGAACACTGAAGCTTTCTTT. It translates to CASSTRIMNTEAFF.

The sample holds one count of this clone. This sequence joins TRBV28 and TRBJ1-5; 8 bases agree with TRBD1. J was trimmed by 7 bases and V by 5 bases; bases with no gene match: 4. The CDR3 contains 13 residues. The germline V gene encodes CDR1 MDHEN and CDR2 SYDVKM. CDR3 in amino acids: CASSAGGVQPQHF. CDR3 DNA: TGTGCCAGCAGTGCAGGGGGCGTGCAGCCCCAGCATTTT.

The rearrangement links TRBV23-1 to TRBJ2-7; D is perhaps TRBD1 (5 bases). TRBV23-1 carries the ORF label, with uncertain function. The CDR3 length is 13 residues. Deletions cut 1 base from V and 3 bases from J, with 7 bases between. This chain's CDR3 is CASSQYRRYEQYF. The CDR3 nucleotides are TGCGCCAGCAGTCAATACAGGCGCTACGAGCAGTACTTC.

The chain carries TRBV28 and TRBJ2-1, with D perhaps TRBD2 (5 bases). There are 14 residues in the CDR3. V was cut by 5 bases and J by 10 bases, with 18 bases left in between. Per the germline V gene, CDR1 is MDHEN and CDR2 is SYDVKM. The CDR3 DNA is TGTGCCAGCAGTCCCGAACTACTAATAGCGGAGCAGTTCTTC. As protein: CASSPELLIAEQFF. Looking up the rest from reference TRBV28 and TRBJ2-1 gives the full variable domain: DVKVTQSSRYLVKRTGEKVFLECVQDMDHENMFWYRQDPGLGLRLIYFSYDVKMKEKGDIPEGYSVSREKKERFSLILESASTNQTSMYLCASSPELLIAEQFFGPGTRLTVL.